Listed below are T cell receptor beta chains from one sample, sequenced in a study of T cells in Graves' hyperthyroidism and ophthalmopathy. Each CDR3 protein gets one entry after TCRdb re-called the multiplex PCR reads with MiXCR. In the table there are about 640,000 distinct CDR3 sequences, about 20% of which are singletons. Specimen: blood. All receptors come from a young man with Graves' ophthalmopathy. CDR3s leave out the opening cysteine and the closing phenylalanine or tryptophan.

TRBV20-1 SAKRGTGPYNEQF
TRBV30 AWTRVGGYT
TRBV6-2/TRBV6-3 ASSYSYSSLAPNEQF
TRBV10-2 ASSETASGVLGANVLT
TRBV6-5 ASSYSGGANTEAF
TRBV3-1 ASSQDRGSPYNEQF
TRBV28 ASPGTGGRLAGVDEQY
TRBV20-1 SARGRNYGYT
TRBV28 ASSLTGGGDYGYT
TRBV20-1 SATRDSTYEQY
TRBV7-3 ASRPHPLTGELF
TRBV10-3 AISESSGPYNSPLH
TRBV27 ASSLSLGHPDTQY
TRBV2 ASRPSSYEQY
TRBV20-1 SARDPSDRRNQPQH
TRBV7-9 ASSQILAGARTDTQY
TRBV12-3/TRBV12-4 ASSPGLDPYNEQF
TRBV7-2 ASSLVRTSGRSYNEQF
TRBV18 ASSPTQTRDIFYEQY
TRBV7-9 ASSFPRQGGKNIQY
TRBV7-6 ASSPGTGVSPLH
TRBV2 ASRQGTSGRETQY
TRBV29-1 SVVKNTGELF
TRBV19 ASSTRTGLTGELF
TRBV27 ASSLTSGGDTQY
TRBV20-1 SAYDTQADTQY
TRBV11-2 ASSLGSRVNTEAF
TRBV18 ASSPKRYDQPQH
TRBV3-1 ASSPPGTGFSGELF
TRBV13 ASSAVTGTGGEQY
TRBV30 AWSLRSTYEQY
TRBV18 ASSPAAGYEQY
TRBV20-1 SAKKESPWASGSNEQY
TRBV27 ASSLRGYYNSPLH
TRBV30 AWSESRYNEQF
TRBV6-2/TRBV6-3 ASNRGTSGDWSIQY
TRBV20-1 SAGGRNTGELF
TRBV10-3 AISGGLAGVAGANVLT
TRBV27 ASSPIGSLSNYGYT
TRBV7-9 ASSLPHRDRGNTEAF
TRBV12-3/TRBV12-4 ASSLRQGTEQY
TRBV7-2 ASSLSGTTPTYEQY
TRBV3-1 ASSQFLYEQY
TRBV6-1 ASGGLALNNEQF
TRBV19 ASTQDRVGQPQH
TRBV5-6 ASSSALAGGGNEQF
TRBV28 ASKEQGGKWEKLF
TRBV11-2 ASSSIYFQGLAGGVTGELF
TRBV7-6 ASSLAIASGSSYNEQF
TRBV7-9 ASSNDGPNEKLF
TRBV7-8 ASSLEGRYSNQPQH
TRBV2 ASSDWDSPYEQY
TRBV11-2 ASRDQYQETQY
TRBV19 ASSQMGTGYHEQF
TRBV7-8 ANGGDGDTQY
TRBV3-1 ASSPGAYGYT